The 7 T cell receptor beta chains listed next were all sequenced from one sample in a study of cytomegalovirus exposure and HLA in healthy donors. The PCR was carried out with 60 Vbeta primers and 13 Jbeta primers. Some clones are missing from TCRdb's copy, which holds only in-frame ones; the method was immunoSEQ multiplex PCR. The sample yields 160,000 or so clones, around 80% seen once. What was sequenced was PBMCs. The receptors derive from a man between 18 and 29 years old in good health and CMV-seronegative.

The genes are TRBV15 and TRBJ2-1, with TRBD2 matching over 7 bases. This CDR3 spans 16 amino acids. Germline lookup yields CDR1 LNHNV and CDR2 YYDKDF (reference sequence). The V gene end was trimmed by 0 bases and the J gene end by 4 bases; junction bases not matched to a gene: 6. The CDR3 DNA reads TGTGCCACCAGCAGAGATTTCGCGGGAGCATACAATGAGCAGTTCTTC. This gives the protein CATSRDFAGAYNEQFF.

The rearrangement joins TRBV11-2 to TRBJ2-2; weak D call: TRBD2 (5 bases). CDR1 is SGHAT and CDR2 is FQNNGV in the germline V gene. The CDR3 has 14 residues. V was clipped by 1 base and J by 4 bases, with 7 bases between them. CDR3 protein: CASSLAGGTGELFF. Written as DNA, the CDR3 is TGTGCCAGCAGCTTAGCTGGAGGCACCGGGGAGCTGTTTTTT.

This clone was detected once. V usage is TRBV28 and J usage is TRBJ2-1; possible D gene TRBD2, 6 bases. The CDR3 runs 15 residues. Germline assignment: CDR1 MDHEN and CDR2 SYDVKM. V lost 5 bases to trimming and J lost 9 bases, with 20 bases between them. CDR3 in amino acids: CASSPLGGIEVEQFF. The CDR3 DNA is TGTGCCAGCAGTCCCCTGGGCGGGATCGAGGTTGAGCAGTTCTTC.

Worth noting for this clone: The junction departs from germline at one end; a sequencing error may be responsible. The chain joins TRBV7-9 to TRBJ1-2, with D unclear. CDR3 length: 10 amino acids. Germline CDR1 is SEHNR and CDR2 is FQNEAQ (reference sequence). CDR3 sequence reads: CSSSEYGYTF. The DNA for the CDR3 is TGTTCCAGCAGCGAGTATGGCTACACCTTC.

V gene TRBV7-3 combines with J gene TRBJ2-7, with D possibly being TRBD1 (5 bases). Trimming pared 2 bases from V and 0 bases from J, leaving 11 bases between. Per germline, CDR1 SGHTA and CDR2 FQGTGA. This CDR3 is 15 amino acids long. CDR3 protein: CASSLWGGSSYEQYF. CDR3 sequence (DNA): TGTGCCAGCAGCTTATGGGGCGGCAGCTCCTACGAGCAGTACTTC.

The gene calls are TRBV6-6 and TRBJ1-2; 11 bases align to TRBD1. After removal of 5 bases from V and 8 bases from J, the junction contained 10 bases not matched to a gene. CDR1 is MNHNY, CDR2 SVGAGI, per germline (reference sequence). The CDR3 spans 15 residues. The CDR3 here is CASSPPGQGAGGYTF. In DNA form, the CDR3 reads TGTGCCAGCAGTCCCCCCGGACAGGGGGCAGGAGGCTACACCTTC.

The chain combines TRBV13 with TRBJ2-1; 8 nucleotides align to TRBD2. The CDR3 consists of 15 residues. After removal of 11 bases from V and 0 bases from J, the junction contained 9 bases not matched to a gene. Germline CDR1 reads PRHDT; CDR2 reads FYEKMQ (reference sequence). The CDR3 DNA sequence: TGTGCCGGTCTAAGCGGGAGCTCCTCCTACAATGAGCAGTTCTTC. The encoded protein is CAGLSGSSSYNEQFF.